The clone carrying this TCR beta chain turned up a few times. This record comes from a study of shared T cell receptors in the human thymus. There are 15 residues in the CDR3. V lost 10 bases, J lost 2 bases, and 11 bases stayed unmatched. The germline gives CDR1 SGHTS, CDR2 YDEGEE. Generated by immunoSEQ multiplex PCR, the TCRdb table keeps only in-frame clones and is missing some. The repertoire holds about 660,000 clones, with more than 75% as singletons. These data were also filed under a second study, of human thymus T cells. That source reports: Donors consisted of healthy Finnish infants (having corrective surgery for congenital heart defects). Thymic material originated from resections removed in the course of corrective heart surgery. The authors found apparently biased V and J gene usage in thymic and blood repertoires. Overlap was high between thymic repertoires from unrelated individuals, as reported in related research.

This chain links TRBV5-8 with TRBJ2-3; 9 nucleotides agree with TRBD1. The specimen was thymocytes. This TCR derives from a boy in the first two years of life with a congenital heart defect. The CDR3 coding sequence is TGTGCCGCCAACAGGGGGCCGCCCTTCACAGATACGCAGTATTTT. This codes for CAANRGPPFTDTQYF.